Below are 17 T cell receptor beta chains sequenced from a single sample in a study of T cells in Graves' hyperthyroidism and ophthalmopathy. Authors of the study amplified TCR beta CDR3 regions from RNA transcripts. Initially, a first-round RT-PCR of the TCR CDR3 employed the HTBI primer set. TCRdb analysed the multiplex PCR reads with MiXCR anew, one entry per CDR3 protein. The data hold 250,000 to 300,000 distinct CDR3 sequences, with around 15% observed a single time. Sequencing used blood. The receptors were sampled from a woman between 50 and 59 years old with Graves' hyperthyroidism that later progressed to Graves' ophthalmopathy.

This clonotype occurred many times. The rearrangement joins TRBV12-3 or TRBV12-4 to TRBJ1-1, with a possible D match to TRBD1 (5 bases). This CDR3 has 16 amino acids. The V end was cut by 5 bases, the J end by 1 base, with 17 bases between. CDR3 region: CASSPHPGAGNTEAFF. The CDR3 DNA reads TGTGCCAGCAGTCCACACCCCGGGGCGGGGAACACTGAAGCTTTCTTT.

This clonotype was counted at least ten times. The chain is built from TRBV11-2 and TRBJ1-2; possible D gene TRBD1, 5 bases. Germline V gives CDR1 SGHAT, CDR2 FQNNGV. V lost 10 bases, J lost 6 bases, and 18 bases lay in between. This CDR3 comprises 13 residues. CDR3 sequence reads: CATVFREWDGYTF. DNA of the CDR3: TGTGCCACCGTATTCAGGGAATGGGATGGCTACACCTTC. Full variable domain (rest looked up from reference TRBV11-2 and TRBJ1-2): EAGVAQSPRYKIIEKRQSVAFWCNPISGHATLYWYQQILGQGPKLLIQFQNNGVVDDSQLPKDRFSAERLKGVDSTLKIQPAKLEDSAVYLCATVFREWDGYTFGSGTRLTVV.

This clonotype was recorded at least ten times. This CDR3 is CASSSWAGNTEAFF. The CDR3 nucleotides are TGTGCCAGCAGTTCATGGGCGGGGAACACTGAAGCTTTCTTT. This chain connects TRBV28 to TRBJ1-1; D is unclear. Trimming took 4 bases from V and 1 from J, leaving 10 bases between them. CDR1 MDHEN and CDR2 SYDVKM come from the germline V gene. The CDR3 consists of 14 residues.

This chain links TRBV5-4 with TRBJ2-7; possibly TRBD1 for D (8 bases). Looked up from germline, CDR1 is SGHNT and CDR2 is YYREEE (reference sequence). This CDR3 is built from 13 residues. Trimming left V 9 bases short and J 1 base short, with 14 bases between. In DNA form, the CDR3 reads TGTGCCATGAAACAGGGGGGGTCCTACGAGCAGTACTTC. This translates into CAMKQGGSYEQYF.

This clonotype showed up many times. The genes are TRBV9 and TRBJ2-7; D is ambiguous. Deletions cut 0 bases from V and 0 bases from J, with 4 bases between. This CDR3 has 13 amino acids. Germline V gene data show CDR1 as SGDLS and CDR2 as YYNGEE. The CDR3 loop is CASSVEPSYEQYF. Here the CDR3 DNA reads TGTGCCAGCAGCGTAGAGCCCTCCTACGAGCAGTACTTC.

The chain is built from TRBV14 and TRBJ2-1, with a possible D match to TRBD2 (6 bases). CDR3 length: 15 residues. Germline V gene sequence: CDR1 SGHDN, CDR2 FVKESK. Trimming removed 4 bases from V and 2 bases from J, with 12 bases in between. The CDR3 bases are TGTGCCAGCAGCCTAGGTCGGAGGGCCTACAATGAGCAGTTCTTC. The encoded protein is CASSLGRRAYNEQFF.

This clonotype has a count of ten or more. The rearrangement uses TRBV28 and TRBJ1-1; the D is unclear. The V end was cut by 6 bases, the J end by 4 bases, with 12 bases between. Germline V CDR1 and CDR2: MDHEN, SYDVKM. This CDR3 contains 13 residues. This CDR3 reads CASRWVPGTEAFF. The CDR3 DNA is TGTGCCAGCAGGTGGGTCCCAGGCACTGAAGCTTTCTTT.

This clonotype came up many times. In DNA form, the CDR3 reads TGTGCCAGCTCACCATCCAGGGGGGGCAATCAGCCCCAGCATTTT. Translation gives CASSPSRGGNQPQHF. This sequence joins TRBV18 and TRBJ1-5, with 7 bases that match TRBD1. CDR1 and CDR2 (germline): KGHSH, LQKENI. The CDR3 consists of 15 residues. V was clipped by 2 bases and J by 2 bases; unmatched bases: 3.

CDR3 amino acids: CASSVEEQQETQYF. The CDR3 DNA reads as TGTGCCAGCAGCGTAGAGGAACAGCAAGAGACCCAGTACTTC. The genes are TRBV9 and TRBJ2-5; no clear D. V lost 0 bases and J 2 bases, leaving 8 bases between the germline ends. The length of the CDR3 is 14 residues. Germline lookup yields CDR1 SGDLS and CDR2 YYNGEE.

Comments on this clonotype: This may arise from a read error, as a much more abundant clone is one base away. V and J are TRBV20-1 and TRBJ2-1, with D tentatively TRBD1 (5 bases). The CDR3 totals 16 residues. Trimming left V 3 bases short and J 8 bases short, with 23 bases between. Per the germline V gene, CDR1 is DFQATT and CDR2 is SNEGSKA (reference sequence). The CDR3 DNA sequence: TGCAGTGCTAGTGTGGACAATGCGCGGTCGTTGGATGAGCAGTTCTTC. Translation gives CSASVDNARSLDEQFF.

Many counts were recorded for this clonotype. The gene calls are TRBV12-3 or TRBV12-4 and TRBJ2-7; D remains unclear. The CDR3 is made up of 16 amino acids. Deletions cut 6 bases from V and 2 bases from J, with 20 bases between. CDR3 sequence reads: CASRPNRFSLPYEQYF. The CDR3 DNA sequence: TGTGCCAGCAGGCCTAACCGGTTCAGCCTGCCCTACGAGCAGTACTTC.

This clonotype has just a few counts. This rearrangement joins TRBV27 to TRBJ2-5; 9 bases line up with TRBD1. Germline V CDR1 and CDR2: MNHEY, SMNVEV (reference sequence). CDR3 length equals 20 residues. Germline trimming cut 4 bases from V and 5 bases from J; bases unmatched to any gene: 23. The CDR3 is CASSYRDRVGAGAYVETQYF. The CDR3 DNA follows: TGTGCCAGCAGTTACCGGGACAGGGTCGGGGCGGGAGCGTACGTGGAGACCCAGTACTTC.

This clonotype was recorded many times. The V and J genes are TRBV20-1 and TRBJ1-3; 7 bases match TRBD1. V lost 5 bases to trimming and J lost 0 bases; unmatched junction nucleotides: 4. There are 14 residues in the CDR3. CDR1 and CDR2 (germline): DFQATT, SNEGSKA (reference sequence). The CDR3 spells CSAAPGGSGNTIYF. DNA for the CDR3: TGCAGTGCTGCCCCAGGGGGCTCTGGAAACACCATATATTTT.

This clonotype was detected many times. V is TRBV2 and J is TRBJ1-2; 7 nucleotides agree with TRBD1. The CDR3 extends over 15 amino acids. Germline trimming cut 4 bases from V and 4 bases from J; bases unmatched to any gene: 9. Per germline, CDR1 SNHLY and CDR2 FYNNEI. The CDR3 loop is CASSVRQGGTYGYTF. In DNA form, the CDR3 reads TGTGCCAGCAGTGTTCGGCAGGGGGGCACCTATGGCTACACCTTC.

This clonotype showed up just a few times. The chain is built from TRBV29-1 and TRBJ1-1; D gene uncertain. The CDR3 spans 14 residues. The germline CDR1 and CDR2 sequences are SQVTM and ANQGSEA. V lost 2 bases, J lost 0 bases, and 10 bases lay in between. This chain's CDR3 is CSVEPSVVNTEAFF. In nucleotides, the CDR3 is TGCAGCGTTGAACCCTCCGTCGTGAACACTGAAGCTTTCTTT.

The table lists this clonotype with many counts. CDR3 bases: TGTGCCAGCAAAGAGCGGGAGCATCTTAATGAGCAGTTCTTC. This translates into CASKEREHLNEQFF. V is TRBV27 and J is TRBJ2-1; 8 bases are shared with TRBD2. CDR1 is MNHEY and CDR2 is SMNVEV in the germline V gene (reference sequence). The CDR3 runs to 14 residues. J lost 7 bases, V lost 7 bases, and 9 bases had no gene match.

This clonotype was found a few times. A clone one base away is much larger, so this may be a read error. The CDR3 ends on some other residue instead of the conserved phenylalanine or tryptophan, so this is likely a read error. J is TRBJ1-1 and V is TRBV3-1; maybe TRBD1 (6 bases). CDR3 size: 13 residues. Germline assignment: CDR1 LGHDT and CDR2 YNNKEL (reference sequence). Deletions cut 0 bases from V and 9 bases from J, with 11 bases between. The CDR3 spells CASSQEGARKAFL. CDR3 sequence (DNA): TGTGCCAGCAGCCAAGAGGGGGCGAGAAAAGCTTTCCTT.